This T cell receptor (beta chain) was identified in a study of T cell repertoires in cytomegalovirus infection. This clonotype was observed at least ten times. MiXCR, run by TCRdb on the reads, gives a single entry per CDR3 protein. The sample yields 100,000 or so distinct CDR3 sequences, approximately 15% seen once. Between the trimmed V and J ends, which lost 6 bases and 3 bases, there was a span of 12 bases. From germline, CDR1 is LNHDA and CDR2 SQIVND (reference sequence). CDR3 length: 13 amino acids. The sample comprised PBMCs. J is TRBJ2-7 and V is TRBV19; D remains unclear. This TCR came from a human donor in good health (CMV status not recorded). Some clones in this sample may be carry-over from other donors' samples. The CDR3 loop reads CASSQWILYEQYF. The CDR3 bases are TGTGCCAGTAGCCAGTGGATCCTCTACGAGCAGTACTTC.